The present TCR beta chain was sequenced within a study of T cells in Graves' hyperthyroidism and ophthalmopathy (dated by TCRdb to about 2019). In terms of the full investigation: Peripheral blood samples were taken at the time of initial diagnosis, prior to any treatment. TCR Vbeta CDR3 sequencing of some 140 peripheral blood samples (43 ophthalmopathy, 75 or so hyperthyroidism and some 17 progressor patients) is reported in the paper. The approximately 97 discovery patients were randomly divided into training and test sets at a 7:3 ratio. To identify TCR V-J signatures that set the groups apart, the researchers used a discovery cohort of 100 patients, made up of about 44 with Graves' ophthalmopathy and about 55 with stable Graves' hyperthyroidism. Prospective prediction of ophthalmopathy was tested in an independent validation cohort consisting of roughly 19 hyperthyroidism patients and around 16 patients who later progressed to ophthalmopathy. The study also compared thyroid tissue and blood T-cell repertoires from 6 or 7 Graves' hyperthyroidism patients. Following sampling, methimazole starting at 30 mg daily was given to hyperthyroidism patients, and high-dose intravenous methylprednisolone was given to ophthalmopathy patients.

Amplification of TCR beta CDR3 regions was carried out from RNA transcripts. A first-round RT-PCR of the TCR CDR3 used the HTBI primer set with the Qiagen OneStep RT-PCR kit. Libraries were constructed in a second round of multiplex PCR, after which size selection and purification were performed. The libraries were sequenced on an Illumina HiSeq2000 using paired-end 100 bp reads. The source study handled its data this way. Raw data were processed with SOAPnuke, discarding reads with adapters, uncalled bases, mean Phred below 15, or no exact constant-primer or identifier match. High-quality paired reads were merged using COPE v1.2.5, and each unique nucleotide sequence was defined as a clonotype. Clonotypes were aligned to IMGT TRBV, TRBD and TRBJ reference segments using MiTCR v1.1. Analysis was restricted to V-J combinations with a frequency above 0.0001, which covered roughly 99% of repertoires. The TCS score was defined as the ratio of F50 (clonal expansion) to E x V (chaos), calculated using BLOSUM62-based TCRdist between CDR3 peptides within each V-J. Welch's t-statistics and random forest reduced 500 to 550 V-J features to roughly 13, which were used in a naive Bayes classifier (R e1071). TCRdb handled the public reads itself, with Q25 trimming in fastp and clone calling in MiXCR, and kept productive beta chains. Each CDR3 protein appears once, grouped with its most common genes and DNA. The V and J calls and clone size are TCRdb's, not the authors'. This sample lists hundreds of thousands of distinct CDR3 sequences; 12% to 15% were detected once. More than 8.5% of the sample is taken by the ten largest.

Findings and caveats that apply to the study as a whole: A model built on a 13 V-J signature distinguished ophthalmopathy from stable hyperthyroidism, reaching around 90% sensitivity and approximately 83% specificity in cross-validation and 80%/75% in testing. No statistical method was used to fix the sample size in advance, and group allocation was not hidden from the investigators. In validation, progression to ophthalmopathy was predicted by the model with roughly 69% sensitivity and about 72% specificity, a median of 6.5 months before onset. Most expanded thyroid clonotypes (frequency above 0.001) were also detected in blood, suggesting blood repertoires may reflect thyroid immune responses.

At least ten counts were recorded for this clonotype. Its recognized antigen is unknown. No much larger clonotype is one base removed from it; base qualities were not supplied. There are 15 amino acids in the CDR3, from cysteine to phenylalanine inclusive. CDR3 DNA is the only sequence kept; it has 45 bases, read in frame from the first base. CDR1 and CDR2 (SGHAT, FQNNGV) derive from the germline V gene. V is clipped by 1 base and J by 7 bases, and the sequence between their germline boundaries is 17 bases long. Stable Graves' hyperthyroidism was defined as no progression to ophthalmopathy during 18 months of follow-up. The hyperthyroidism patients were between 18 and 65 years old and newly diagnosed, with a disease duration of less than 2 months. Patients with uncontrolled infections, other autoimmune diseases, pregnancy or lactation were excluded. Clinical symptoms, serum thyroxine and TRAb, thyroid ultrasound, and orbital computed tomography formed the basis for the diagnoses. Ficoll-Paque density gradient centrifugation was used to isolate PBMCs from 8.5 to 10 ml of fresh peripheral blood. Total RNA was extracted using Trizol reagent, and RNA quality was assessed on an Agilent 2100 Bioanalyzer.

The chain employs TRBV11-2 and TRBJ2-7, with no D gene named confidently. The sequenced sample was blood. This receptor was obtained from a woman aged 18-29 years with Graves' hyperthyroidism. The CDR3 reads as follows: CASSLGRAVQKEQYF. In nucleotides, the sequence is TGTGCCAGCAGCTTAGGTAGAGCCGTCCAGAAAGAGCAGTACTTC.